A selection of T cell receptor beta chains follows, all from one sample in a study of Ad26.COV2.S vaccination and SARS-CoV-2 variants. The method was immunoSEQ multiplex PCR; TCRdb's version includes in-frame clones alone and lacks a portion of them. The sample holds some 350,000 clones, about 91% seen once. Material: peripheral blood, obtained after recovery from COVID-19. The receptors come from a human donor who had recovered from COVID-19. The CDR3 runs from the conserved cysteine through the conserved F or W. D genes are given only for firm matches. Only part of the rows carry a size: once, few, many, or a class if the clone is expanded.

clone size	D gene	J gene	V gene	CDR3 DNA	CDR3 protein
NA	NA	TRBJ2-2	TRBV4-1	TGCGCCAGCAGCCCCGTCCCGGGACAAGGATTGAACACCGGGGAGCTGTTTTTT	CASSPVPGQGLNTGELFF
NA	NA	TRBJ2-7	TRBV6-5	TGTGCCAGCAGTTACAGGGACACCTCCTACGAGCAGTACTTC	CASSYRDTSYEQYF
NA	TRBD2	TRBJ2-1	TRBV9	TGTGCCAGTGCCCTAGCGGGGGGGCCTTCGAATGAGCAGTTCTTC	CASALAGGPSNEQFF
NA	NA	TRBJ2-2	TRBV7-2	TGTGCCAGCAGCTCGCAGACAGTTACCGGGGAGCTGTTTTTT	CASSSQTVTGELFF
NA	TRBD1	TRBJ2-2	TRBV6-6	TGTGCCAGCAGTTACCGGACAGGAGAAAGGACCGGGGAGCTGTTTTTT	CASSYRTGERTGELFF
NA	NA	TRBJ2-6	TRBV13	TGTGCCAGCAGCTTAGGATCCCTTACTGGGGCCAACGTCCTGACTTTC	CASSLGSLTGANVLTF
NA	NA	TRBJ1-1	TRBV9	TGTGCCAGCAGCGTACGAGATAGGGTCGGCACTGAAGCTTTCTTT	CASSVRDRVGTEAFF
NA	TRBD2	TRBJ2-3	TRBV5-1	TGCGCCAGCAGCTTCAGCGGGGGGGCAGATACGCAGTATTTT	CASSFSGGADTQYF
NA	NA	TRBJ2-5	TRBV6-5	TGTGCCAGCAGTTACTCGGGAGAGACCCAGTACTTC	CASSYSGETQYF
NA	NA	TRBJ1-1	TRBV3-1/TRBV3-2	TGTGCCAGCAGCCAAGTGTCAGGGGCGGACACTGAAGCTTTCTTT	CASSQVSGADTEAFF
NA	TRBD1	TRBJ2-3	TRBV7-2	TGTGCCAGCGGAATAGGGGGCGTCACAGATACGCAGTATTTT	CASGIGGVTDTQYF
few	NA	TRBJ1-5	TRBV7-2	TGTGCCAGCAGCTCAGCCCACGGCAATCAGCCCCAGCATTTT	CASSSAHGNQPQHF
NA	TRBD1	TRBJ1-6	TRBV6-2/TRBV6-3	TGTGCCAGCAGTTACGGGACAGCAAATTCACCCCTCCACTTT	CASSYGTANSPLHF
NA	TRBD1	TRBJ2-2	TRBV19	TGTGCCAGTAGCAGCAGGGGGCTGAACACCGGGGAGCTGTTTTTT	CASSSRGLNTGELFF
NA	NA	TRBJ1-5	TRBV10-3	TGTGCCATCAGTGATTTAGCAGGCAATCAGCCCCAGCATTTT	CAISDLAGNQPQHF
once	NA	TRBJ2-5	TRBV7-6	TGTGCCACCCAAGCGGAGACCCAGTACTTC	CATQAETQYF
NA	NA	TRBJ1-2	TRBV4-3	TGCGCCAGCAGCCAAGAACCAGGGTTATACTATGGCTACACCTTC	CASSQEPGLYYGYTF
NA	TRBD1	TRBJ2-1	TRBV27	TGTGCCAGCAGTTGGACAGGGGGTGTCAATGAGCAGTTCTTC	CASSWTGGVNEQFF
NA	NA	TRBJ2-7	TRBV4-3	TGCGCCAGCAGCCAAGGGGTCCTAACGGGGGAGCAGTACTTC	CASSQGVLTGEQYF
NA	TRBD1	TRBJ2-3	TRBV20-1	TGCAGTGCTAGTGCTTACGGGACAGGGTTACCAGATACGCAGTATTTT	CSASAYGTGLPDTQYF
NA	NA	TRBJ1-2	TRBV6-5	TGTGCCAGCAGCCCCGGGACGACTAACTATGGCTACACCTTC	CASSPGTTNYGYTF
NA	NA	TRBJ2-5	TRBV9	TGTGCCAGCAGCCGTACTCAGAAAGAGACCCAGTACTTC	CASSRTQKETQYF
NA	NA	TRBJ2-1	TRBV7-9	TGTGCCAGCAGCTTAGCGGGCCTGAGCTCCTACAATGAGCAGTTCTTC	CASSLAGLSSYNEQFF
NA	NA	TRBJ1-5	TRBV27	TGTGCCAGCGCACCTCGATTCGGCAAGATGCGACCCGGGATTCAGCCCCAGCATTTT	CASAPRFGKMRPGIQPQHF
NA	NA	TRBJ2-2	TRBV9	TGTGCCAGCAGCCTAACTGTGAACACCGGGGAGCTGTTTTTT	CASSLTVNTGELFF
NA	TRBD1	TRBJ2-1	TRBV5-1	TGCGCCAGCAGCCAGGGACAGGGTACCTACAATGAGCAGTTCTTC	CASSQGQGTYNEQFF
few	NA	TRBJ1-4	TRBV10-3	TGTGCCATCAGTGAGCCCCGTGAAAAACTGTTTTTT	CAISEPREKLFF
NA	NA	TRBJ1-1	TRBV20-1	TGCAGTGCTAGTTCTGCCATAGGGGCTTTCTTT	CSASSAIGAFF
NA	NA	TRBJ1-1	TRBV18	TGTGCCAGCTCATCCAACAGGGAAAATGAAGCTTTCTTT	CASSSNRENEAFF
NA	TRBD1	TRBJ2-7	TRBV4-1	TGCGCCAGCAGAAAAGAAGGGACAGGGGAAGCCGAGCAGTACTTC	CASRKEGTGEAEQYF
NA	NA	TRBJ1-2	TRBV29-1	TGCAGCGGGGGGACGGTCTATGGCTACACCTTC	CSGGTVYGYTF
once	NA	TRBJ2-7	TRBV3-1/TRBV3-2	TGTGCCAGCAGCCAAGAGATAAGGTCACTCGAGCAGTACTTC	CASSQEIRSLEQYF
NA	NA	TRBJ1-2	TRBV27	TGTGCCAGCAGTTTTGCAGAGAACTATGGCTACACCTTC	CASSFAENYGYTF
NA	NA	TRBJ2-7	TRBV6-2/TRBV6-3	TGTGCCAGCAGTTACCCGTCGAGGGAGCAGTACTTC	CASSYPSREQYF
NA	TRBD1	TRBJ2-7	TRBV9	TGTGCCAGCAGCTCTCGGACAGGGCCCTACGAGCAGTACTTC	CASSSRTGPYEQYF
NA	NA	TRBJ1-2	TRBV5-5	TGTGCCAGCAGCTTGGAGATCCTTGGGAGCTACACCTTC	CASSLEILGSYTF
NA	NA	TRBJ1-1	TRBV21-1	TGTGCCAGCAGCCTCCAGGGGGCTCCGAACACTGAAGCTTTCTTT	CASSLQGAPNTEAFF
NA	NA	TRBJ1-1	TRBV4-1	TGCGCCAGCAGCCAAGGGGAAGGTTCGTGGAACACTGAAGCTTTCTTT	CASSQGEGSWNTEAFF
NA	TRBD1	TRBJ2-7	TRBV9	TGTGCCAGCAGCCCAGGGACAGGGAACTACGAGCAGTACTTC	CASSPGTGNYEQYF
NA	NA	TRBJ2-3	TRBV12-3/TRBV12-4	TGTGCCAGCAGTTTCGTCACAGATACGCAGTATTTT	CASSFVTDTQYF
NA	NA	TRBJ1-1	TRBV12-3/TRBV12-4	TGTGCCAGCAGTTTGTCGGTGAACACTGAAGCTTTCTTT	CASSLSVNTEAFF
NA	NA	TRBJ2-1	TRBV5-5	TGTGCCAGCAGCTCGGACTGGAGACCCGGGAATGAGCAGTTCTTC	CASSSDWRPGNEQFF
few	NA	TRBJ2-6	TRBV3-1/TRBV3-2	TGTGCCAGCAGCCAAGATATACCGATGGCTGGGGCCAACGTCCTGACTTTC	CASSQDIPMAGANVLTF
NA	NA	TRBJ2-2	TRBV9	TGTGCCAGCAGCTCAACAAACGGGACAACCGGGGAGCTGTTTTTT	CASSSTNGTTGELFF
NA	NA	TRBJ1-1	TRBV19	TGTGCCAGTAGTTGGGCGGCATCCCGTTTGGTCACTGAAGCTTTCTTT	CASSWAASRLVTEAFF
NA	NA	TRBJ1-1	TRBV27	TGTGCCAGCAGTTTTCGTCCGGGATTGGACACTGAAGCTTTCTTT	CASSFRPGLDTEAFF
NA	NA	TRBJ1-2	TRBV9	TGTGCCAGCAGCGGGATTTATGGCTACACCTTC	CASSGIYGYTF
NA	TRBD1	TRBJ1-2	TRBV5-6	TGTGCCAGCAGCTCACCGGGACAGGGCCCCTATGGCTACACCTTC	CASSSPGQGPYGYTF
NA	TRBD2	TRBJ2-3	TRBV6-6	TGTGCCAGCAGTCCCCCGGGACTAGCGGGGACTAGCACAGATACGCAGTATTTT	CASSPPGLAGTSTDTQYF
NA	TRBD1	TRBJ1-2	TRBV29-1	TGCAGCGCCCCGACAGGGCGGTATGGCTACACCTTC	CSAPTGRYGYTF
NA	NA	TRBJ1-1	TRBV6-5	TGTGCCAGCACTCAGGGTTTTGGCACTGAAGCTTTCTTT	CASTQGFGTEAFF
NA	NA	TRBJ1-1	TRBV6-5	TGTGCCAGCAGTTCAACCACGAACACTGAAGCTTTCTTT	CASSSTTNTEAFF
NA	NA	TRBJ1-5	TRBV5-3	TGTGCCAGACACGCCAAGGAGGGGGTGGATTACAATCAGCCCCAGCATTTT	CARHAKEGVDYNQPQHF
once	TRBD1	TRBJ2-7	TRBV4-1	TGCGCCAGCAGCCAAGAAGGACAGGCCGCCTTAACCTACGAGCAGTACTTC	CASSQEGQAALTYEQYF
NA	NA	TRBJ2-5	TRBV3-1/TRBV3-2	TGTGCCAGCAGCCTAGGGACGCCCCGGGAGACCCAGTACTTC	CASSLGTPRETQYF
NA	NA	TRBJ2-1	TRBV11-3	TGTGCCAGCAGCTTAAAGGACAATGAGCAGTTCTTC	CASSLKDNEQFF
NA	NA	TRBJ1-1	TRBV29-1	TGCAGCGTTCAGAGGAGTGGGACTGAAGCTTTCTTT	CSVQRSGTEAFF
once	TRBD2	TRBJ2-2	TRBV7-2	TGTGCCAGCAGTCTCGGGGGGGCCGTCACCGGGGAGCTGTTTTTT	CASSLGGAVTGELFF
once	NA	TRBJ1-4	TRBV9	TGTGCCAGCAGCGTAGATCCTGGCCTTCGGCAACTGTTTTTT	CASSVDPGLRQLFF